The clone carrying this T cell receptor (beta chain) was detected only a few times. Its antigen is unknown. Germline CDR1 reads MGHRA; CDR2 reads YSYEKL. This CDR3 has 18 residues. V shed 0 bases, J shed 5 bases, and the junction held 13 bases outside the gene matches. This record belongs to a study of T-cell reconstitution after alpha-beta-depleted transplantation in children. The TCRbeta library was prepared with unique molecular identifiers. From the PCR reads, TCRdb called clonotypes with MiXCR, one entry per CDR3 protein. Among 200,000 to 250,000 distinct CDR3 sequences listed, 24% were seen once. The study's findings and limits: A year post-transplant, T-cell counts and diversity derived mostly from newly produced T cells.

The chain combines TRBV4-1 with TRBJ2-7, with TRBD2 matching over 10 bases. The TCR was taken from a female patient between 2 and 15 years old who had a stem cell transplant for congenital amegakaryocytic thrombocytopenia, so the T cells may come from the graft donor. Sequencing used PBMCs, mostly from graft donor cells, obtained 360 days after TCRalphabeta/CD19-depleted stem cell transplant. The CDR3 DNA sequence: TGCGCCAGCAGCCAAGATATCGGGACTAGCGAACCCAGGCACGAGCAGTACTTC. Translated: CASSQDIGTSEPRHEQYF.